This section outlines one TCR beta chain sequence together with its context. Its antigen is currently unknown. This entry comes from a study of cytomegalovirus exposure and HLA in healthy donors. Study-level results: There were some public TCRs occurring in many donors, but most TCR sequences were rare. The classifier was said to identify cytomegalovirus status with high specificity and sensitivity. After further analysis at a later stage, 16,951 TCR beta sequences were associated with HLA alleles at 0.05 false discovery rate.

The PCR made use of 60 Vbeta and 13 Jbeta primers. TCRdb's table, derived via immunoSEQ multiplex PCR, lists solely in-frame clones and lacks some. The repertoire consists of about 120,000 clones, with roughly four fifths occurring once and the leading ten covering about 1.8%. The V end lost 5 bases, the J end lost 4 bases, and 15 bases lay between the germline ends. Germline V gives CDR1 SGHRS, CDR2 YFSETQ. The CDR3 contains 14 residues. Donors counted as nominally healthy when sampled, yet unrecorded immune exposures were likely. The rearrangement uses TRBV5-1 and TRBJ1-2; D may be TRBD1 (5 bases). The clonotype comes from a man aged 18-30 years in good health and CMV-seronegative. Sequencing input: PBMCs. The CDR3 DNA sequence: TGCGCCAGCAGGACCCACGGGGGAGGCTATGGCTACACCTTC. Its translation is CASRTHGGGYGYTF.